Given below is one TCR beta chain in context. Its cognate antigen is unknown. Libraries were prepared by immunoSEQ multiplex PCR; TCRdb keeps only in-frame clonotypes and omits some of them. The sample yields 140,000 to 150,000 clones, 80% to 90% seen once. This entry belongs to a study of T cell responses to AZD1222 COVID-19 vaccine. Across the whole study: Second doses at about 4 or about 12 weeks were pooled. General study points: Regions 160-218 and 743-854 held dominance among vaccine-associated CD4 TCRs, which spanned spike. Every sample of the repertoires postdated the peak T cell response.

Germline CDR1 is SEHNR and CDR2 is FQNEAQ (reference sequence). Trimming removed 1 base from V and 8 bases from J; junction bases left unmatched: 10. This CDR3 is built from 15 residues. The J gene is TRBJ1-2, the V gene TRBV7-9; 7 nucleotides line up with TRBD1. This specimen consisted of peripheral blood, obtained on day 0 of AZD1222 vaccination. The sequence was obtained from an adult in good health. CDR3 protein: CASSLEGRGPRGYTF. CDR3 DNA sequence: TGTGCCAGCAGCTTAGAGGGAAGGGGGCCGAGGGGCTACACCTTC.